Listed below are T cell receptor beta chains from one sample, sequenced in a study of blood T cell repertoires in COVID-19. Clones were read by immunoSEQ multiplex PCR, and TCRdb kept only the in-frame ones, dropping some. The data show approximately 210,000 clones, about 91% seen once. The specimen was peripheral blood. Receptors were obtained from a woman aged 35 to 49 with acute or convalescent COVID-19. Both conserved end residues are trimmed from each CDR3.

j_call v_call cdr3_aa
TRBJ1-1 TRBV3-1/TRBV3-2 ASSQDPSEAF
TRBJ1-1 TRBV25-1 ASSELGGTNTEAF
TRBJ1-1 TRBV2 ASKPGQGGTEAF
TRBJ1-5 TRBV3-1/TRBV3-2 ASSQEWTGANQPQH
TRBJ2-3 TRBV19 ASRASGITDTQY
TRBJ2-5 TRBV5-1 ASSLGQGWETQY
TRBJ2-3 TRBV7-3 ASSLIPSDTQY
TRBJ1-1 TRBV6-1 ASSEGAMNTEAF
TRBJ1-1 TRBV4-1 ASSQELMNTEAF
TRBJ1-2 TRBV18 ASSTSGTPNYGYT
TRBJ1-2 TRBV29-1 SVNEAPNYGYT
TRBJ1-4 TRBV15 ATSRIPGGELF
TRBJ1-1 TRBV2 ASSPRDRGVGAF
TRBJ2-1 TRBV6-5 ASSYRSPISNEQF
TRBJ1-2 TRBV6-5 ASSYDRANYGYT
TRBJ1-6 TRBV19 ASSNRLNSPLH
TRBJ2-1 TRBV2 ASRLPGLRSYNEQF
TRBJ1-2 TRBV24-1 ATSDPGQSYGYT
TRBJ1-2 TRBV29-1 SVSRLQGAAGYT
TRBJ1-5 TRBV19 ASNLRGAGQPQH
TRBJ2-3 TRBV3-1/TRBV3-2 ASSRLAGGYTDTQY
TRBJ2-6 TRBV18 ASSPNSGGQVGKSSGANVLT
TRBJ2-1 TRBV4-1 ASSRPGDNEQF
TRBJ1-4 TRBV3-1/TRBV3-2 ASSQSSRGEKLF
TRBJ1-1 TRBV29-1 SVGPRHMIKMNTEAF
TRBJ1-1 TRBV19 ASSIAGVLNTEAF
TRBJ1-2 TRBV5-1 ASSLNRVDGYT
TRBJ1-1 TRBV6-5 ASDPGTGFPEAF
TRBJ1-6 TRBV6-5 ASTLGVDYNSPLH
TRBJ1-2 TRBV6-5 ASSLQQGAGYGYT
TRBJ2-2 TRBV29-1 SVPTSGAHSNTGELF
TRBJ2-5 TRBV2 ASSDPSGTGIPETQY
TRBJ1-2 TRBV2 ASSTRDRGSYGYT
TRBJ1-2 TRBV6-1 ASSGGDGGFLYGYT
TRBJ1-1 TRBV11-2 ASSLGTGGWTEAF
TRBJ1-2 TRBV18 ASSGIRGYT
TRBJ2-1 TRBV5-5 ASSPRASGVNEQF
TRBJ2-2 TRBV2 ASTPPGANTGELF
TRBJ2-3 TRBV11-2 ASSRTSFLDTQY
TRBJ2-3 TRBV5-6 ASSWEPHSTDTQY
TRBJ1-2 TRBV4-1 ASSQESTEGGIAYGYT
TRBJ2-2 TRBV29-1 SVDGGLDTGELF
TRBJ1-1 TRBV3-1/TRBV3-2 ASSHLLGQGRTEAF
TRBJ2-2 TRBV5-1 ASSTLQGAGTGELF
TRBJ1-1 TRBV11-3 ASSFGRNTEAF
TRBJ2-3 TRBV5-1 ASQAGGAGADTQY
TRBJ1-1 TRBV6-6 ASSLQGRNTEAF
TRBJ1-3 TRBV5-1 ASSEKPGVSGNTIY
TRBJ1-5 TRBV30 AWSTGTGGKQPQH
TRBJ2-5 TRBV2 ASSRDRGQETQY
TRBJ1-2 TRBV12-3/TRBV12-4 ASSGLGYT
TRBJ2-6 TRBV9 ASSVAGRQGDGANVLT
TRBJ2-3 TRBV27 AVQPWGFTDTQY
TRBJ1-5 TRBV2 ASSRGTGVHQPQH